Listed below are T cell receptor beta chains from one sample, sequenced in a study of cytomegalovirus exposure and HLA in healthy donors. Some clones are missing from TCRdb's copy, which holds only in-frame ones; the method was immunoSEQ multiplex PCR. This sample's clone table lists some 120,000 clones. Specimen: PBMCs. These receptors were obtained from a man aged 25 to 40 in good health and CMV-seronegative. CDR3s include the opening cysteine and the closing phenylalanine or tryptophan. The D gene is left open where the match is weak.

d_gene	v_gene	j_gene	CDR3nt	CDR3aa
TRBD1	TRBV30	TRBJ2-7	TGTGCCTGGAGCCCGGGACAGGGGGCGGACGAGCAGTACTTC	CAWSPGQGADEQYF
-	TRBV6-1	TRBJ2-1	TGTGCCAGCAGTTTGGAGCGTAATGAGCAGTTCTTC	CASSLERNEQFF
-	TRBV2	TRBJ2-3	TGTGCCAGCATTACCGGGATAGATACGCAGTATTTT	CASITGIDTQYF
TRBD1	TRBV7-3	TRBJ1-2	TGTGCCAGCAGCTTAGGGACAGGGGGCAACTATGGCTACACCTTC	CASSLGTGGNYGYTF
-	TRBV5-6	TRBJ2-3	TGTGCCAGCAGCTCGACAGGTCTTGGGACAGATACGCAGTATTTT	CASSSTGLGTDTQYF
TRBD1	TRBV11-2	TRBJ1-6	TGTGCCAGCAGCTCAGAGACAGGGGGCGGCTCACCCCTCCACTTT	CASSSETGGGSPLHF
-	TRBV11-3	TRBJ2-7	TGTGCCAGCAGCTTAGTGGAGGGGGCGACGTACTTC	CASSLVEGATYF
-	TRBV2	TRBJ1-1	TGTGCCAGCCCCGGGGAGGGACGGGGGAGCACTGAAGCTTTCTTT	CASPGEGRGSTEAFF
TRBD2	TRBV19	TRBJ2-3	TGTGCCAGTAGTCTGATGGGACTAGCTCCAGATACGCAGTATTTT	CASSLMGLAPDTQYF
-	TRBV7-9	TRBJ2-5	TGTGCCAGCAGCCCCCGACTCGGGGAGACCCAGTACTTC	CASSPRLGETQYF
-	TRBV29-1	TRBJ1-1	TGCAGCGTTCTCCGAGAGAAGGCGGCCACTGAAGCTTTCTTT	CSVLREKAATEAFF
TRBD1	TRBV28	TRBJ2-7	TGTGCCAGCAGGGTACGGGGACAGATGAGCTCCTACGAGCAGTACTTC	CASRVRGQMSSYEQYF
-	TRBV28	TRBJ2-2	TGTGCCAGCAGTTTATTCGCAGGGCGGGGCACCGGGGAGCTGTTTTTT	CASSLFAGRGTGELFF
-	TRBV7-9	TRBJ1-2	TGTGCCAGCAGCGCGGCTAAGTTTGCTACCTATGGCTACACCTTC	CASSAAKFATYGYTF